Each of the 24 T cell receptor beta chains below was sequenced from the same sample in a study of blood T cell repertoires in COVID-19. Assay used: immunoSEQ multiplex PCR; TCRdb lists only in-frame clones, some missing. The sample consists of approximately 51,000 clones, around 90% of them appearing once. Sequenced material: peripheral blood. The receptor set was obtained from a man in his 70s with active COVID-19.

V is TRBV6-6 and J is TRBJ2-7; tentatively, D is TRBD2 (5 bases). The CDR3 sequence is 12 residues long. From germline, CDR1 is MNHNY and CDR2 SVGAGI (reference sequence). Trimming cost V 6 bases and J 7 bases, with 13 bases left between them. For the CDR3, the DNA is TGTGCCAGCAGCCAGGATTCGGGGGAGCAGTACTTC. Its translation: CASSQDSGEQYF.

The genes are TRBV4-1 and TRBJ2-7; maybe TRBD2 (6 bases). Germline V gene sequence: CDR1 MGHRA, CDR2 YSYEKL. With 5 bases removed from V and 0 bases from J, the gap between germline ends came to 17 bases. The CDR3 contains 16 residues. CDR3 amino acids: CASSNYPGGSSYEQYF. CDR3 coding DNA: TGCGCCAGCAGCAACTACCCCGGGGGATCCTCCTACGAGCAGTACTTC.

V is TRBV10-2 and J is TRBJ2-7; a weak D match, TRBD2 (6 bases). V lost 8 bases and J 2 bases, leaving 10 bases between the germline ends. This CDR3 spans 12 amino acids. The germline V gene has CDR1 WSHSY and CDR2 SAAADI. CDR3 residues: CASGDLAYEQYF. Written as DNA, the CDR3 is TGCGCCAGCGGGGACTTAGCCTACGAGCAGTACTTC.

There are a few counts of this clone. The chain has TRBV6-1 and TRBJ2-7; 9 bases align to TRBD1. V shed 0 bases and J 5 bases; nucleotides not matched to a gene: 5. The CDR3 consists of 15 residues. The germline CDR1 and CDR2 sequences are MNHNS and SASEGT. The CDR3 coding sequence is TGTGCCAGCAGTGAAGCCGGGACAGGGCTGGACGAGCAGTACTTC. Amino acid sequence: CASSEAGTGLDEQYF.

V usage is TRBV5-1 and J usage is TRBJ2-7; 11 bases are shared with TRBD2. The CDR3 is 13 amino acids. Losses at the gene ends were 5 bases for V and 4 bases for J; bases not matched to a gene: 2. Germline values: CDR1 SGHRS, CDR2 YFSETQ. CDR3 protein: CASRSSGGYEQYF. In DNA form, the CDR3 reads TGCGCCAGCAGGTCTAGCGGGGGGTACGAGCAGTACTTC.

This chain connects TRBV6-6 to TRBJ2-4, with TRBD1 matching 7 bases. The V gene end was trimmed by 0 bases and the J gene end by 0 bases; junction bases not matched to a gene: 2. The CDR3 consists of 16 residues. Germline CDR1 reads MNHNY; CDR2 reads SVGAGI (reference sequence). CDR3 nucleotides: TGTGCCAGCAGTTACTCGGGACAGAAAGCCAAAAACATTCAGTACTTC. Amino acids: CASSYSGQKAKNIQYF.

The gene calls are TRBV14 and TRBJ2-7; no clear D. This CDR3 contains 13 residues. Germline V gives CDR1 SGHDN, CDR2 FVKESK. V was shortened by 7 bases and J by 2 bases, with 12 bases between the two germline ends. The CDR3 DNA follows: TGTGCCAGCAAGCGAATCGGTCCCTACGAGCAGTACTTC. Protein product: CASKRIGPYEQYF.

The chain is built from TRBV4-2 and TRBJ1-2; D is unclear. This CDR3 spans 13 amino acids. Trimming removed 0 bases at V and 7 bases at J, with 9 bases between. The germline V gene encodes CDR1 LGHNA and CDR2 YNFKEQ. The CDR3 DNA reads TGTGCCAGCAGCCAAGAACGCGGGAGTGGCTACACCTTC. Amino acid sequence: CASSQERGSGYTF.

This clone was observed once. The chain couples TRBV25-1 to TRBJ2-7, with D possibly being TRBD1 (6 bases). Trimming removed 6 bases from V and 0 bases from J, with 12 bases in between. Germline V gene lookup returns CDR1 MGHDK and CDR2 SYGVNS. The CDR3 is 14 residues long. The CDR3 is CASSSTGISYEQYF. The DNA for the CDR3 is TGTGCCAGCAGCTCTACAGGGATCTCCTACGAGCAGTACTTC.

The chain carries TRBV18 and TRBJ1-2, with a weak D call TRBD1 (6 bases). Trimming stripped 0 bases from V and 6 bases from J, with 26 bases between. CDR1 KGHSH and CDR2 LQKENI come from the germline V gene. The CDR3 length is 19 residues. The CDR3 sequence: CASSPPNRAETYSHHGYTF. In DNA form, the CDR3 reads TGTGCCAGCTCACCACCGAACAGGGCCGAGACCTATAGCCATCATGGCTACACCTTC.

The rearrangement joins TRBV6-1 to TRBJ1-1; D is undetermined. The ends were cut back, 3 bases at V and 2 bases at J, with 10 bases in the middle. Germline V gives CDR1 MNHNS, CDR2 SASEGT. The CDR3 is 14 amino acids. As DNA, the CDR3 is TGTGCCAGCAGTGACAGAGGAAAAAACACTGAAGCTTTCTTT. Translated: CASSDRGKNTEAFF.

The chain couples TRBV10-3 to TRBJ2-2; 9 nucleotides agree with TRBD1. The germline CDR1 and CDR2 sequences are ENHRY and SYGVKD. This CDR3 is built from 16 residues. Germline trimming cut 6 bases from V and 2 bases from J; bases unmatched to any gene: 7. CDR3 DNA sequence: TGTGCCATCAGCAGGACAGGGGTCCGTAACACCGGGGAGCTGTTTTTT. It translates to CAISRTGVRNTGELFF.

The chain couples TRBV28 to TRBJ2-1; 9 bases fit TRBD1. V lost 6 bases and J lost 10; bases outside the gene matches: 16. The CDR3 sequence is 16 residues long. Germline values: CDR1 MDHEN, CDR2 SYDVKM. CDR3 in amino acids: CASSRMGTGRGAEQFF. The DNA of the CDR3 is TGTGCCAGCAGCCGCATGGGGACAGGGCGAGGAGCGGAGCAGTTCTTC.

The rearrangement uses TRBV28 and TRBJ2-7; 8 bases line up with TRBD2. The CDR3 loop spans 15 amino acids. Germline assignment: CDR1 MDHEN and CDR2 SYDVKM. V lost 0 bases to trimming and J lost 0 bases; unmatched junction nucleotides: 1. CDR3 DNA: TGTGCCAGCAGTTTATGGCGGGGGGACTCCTACGAGCAGTACTTC. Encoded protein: CASSLWRGDSYEQYF.

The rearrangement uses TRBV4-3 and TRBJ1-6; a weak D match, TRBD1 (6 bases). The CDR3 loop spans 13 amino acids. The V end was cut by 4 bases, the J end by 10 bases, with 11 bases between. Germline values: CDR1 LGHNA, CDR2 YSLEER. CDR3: CASSRQQGSPLHF. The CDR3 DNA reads TGCGCCAGCAGCCGGCAACAGGGCTCACCCCTCCACTTT.

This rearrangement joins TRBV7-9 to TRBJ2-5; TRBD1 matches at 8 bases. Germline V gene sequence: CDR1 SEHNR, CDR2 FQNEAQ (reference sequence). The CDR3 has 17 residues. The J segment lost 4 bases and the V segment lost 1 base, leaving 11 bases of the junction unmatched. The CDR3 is CASSLVRTGSRGETQYF. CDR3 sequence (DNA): TGTGCCAGCAGCTTAGTAAGGACAGGGTCTCGAGGAGAGACCCAGTACTTC.

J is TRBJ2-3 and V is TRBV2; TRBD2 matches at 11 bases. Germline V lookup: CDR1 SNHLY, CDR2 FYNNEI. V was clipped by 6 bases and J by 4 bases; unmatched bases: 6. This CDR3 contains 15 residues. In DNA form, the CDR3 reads TGTGCCAGCAGGAGGCTAGCGGGGGGCCCAGATACGCAGTATTTT. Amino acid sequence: CASRRLAGGPDTQYF.

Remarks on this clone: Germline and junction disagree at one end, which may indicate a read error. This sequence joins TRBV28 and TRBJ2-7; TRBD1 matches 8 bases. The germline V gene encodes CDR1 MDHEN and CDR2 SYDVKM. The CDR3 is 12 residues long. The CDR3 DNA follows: TGTGCCAGCAGTTTTTCGGACAGGGAAACCTCCTTC. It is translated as CASSFSDRETSF.

CDR3 DNA: TGTGCCAGCTCACCACCCAACAGGGGGCTCGGAGAGACCCAGTACTTC. Protein: CASSPPNRGLGETQYF. The V gene is TRBV18, the J gene TRBJ2-5; 9 nucleotides match TRBD1. This CDR3 is 16 amino acids long. In germline, CDR1 is KGHSH, CDR2 LQKENI. Losses at the gene ends were 0 bases for V and 4 bases for J; bases not matched to a gene: 6.

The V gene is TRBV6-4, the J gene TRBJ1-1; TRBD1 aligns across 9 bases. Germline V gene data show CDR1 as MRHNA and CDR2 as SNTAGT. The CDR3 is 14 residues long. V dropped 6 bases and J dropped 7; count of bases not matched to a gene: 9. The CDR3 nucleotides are TGTGCCAGCAGAGATGGACAGGGGCAGGGTGAAGCTTTCTTT. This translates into CASRDGQGQGEAFF.

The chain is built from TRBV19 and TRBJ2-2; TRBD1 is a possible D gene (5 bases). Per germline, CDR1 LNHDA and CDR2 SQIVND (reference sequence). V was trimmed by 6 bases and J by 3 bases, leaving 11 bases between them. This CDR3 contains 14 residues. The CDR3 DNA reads TGTGCCAGTAGAGAGGTAGGGGACACCGGGGAGCTGTTTTTT. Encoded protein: CASREVGDTGELFF.

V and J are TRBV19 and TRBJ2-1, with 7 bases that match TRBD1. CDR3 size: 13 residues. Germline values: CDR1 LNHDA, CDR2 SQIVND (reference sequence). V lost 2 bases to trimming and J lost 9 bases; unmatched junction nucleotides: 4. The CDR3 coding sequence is TGTGCCAGTAGTATAAACAGGGGATCTGAGCAGTTCTTC. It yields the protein CASSINRGSEQFF.

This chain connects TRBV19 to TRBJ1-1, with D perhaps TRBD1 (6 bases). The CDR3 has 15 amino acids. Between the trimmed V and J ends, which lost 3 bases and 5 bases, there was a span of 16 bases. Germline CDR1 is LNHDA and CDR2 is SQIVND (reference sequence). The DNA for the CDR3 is TGTGCCAGTAGTATGCAACAGGGCTTAGGAACTGAAGCTTTCTTT. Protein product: CASSMQQGLGTEAFF.

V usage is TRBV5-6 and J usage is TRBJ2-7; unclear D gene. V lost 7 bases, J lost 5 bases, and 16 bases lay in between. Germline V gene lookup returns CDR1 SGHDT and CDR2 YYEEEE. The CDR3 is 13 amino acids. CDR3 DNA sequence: TGTGCCAGCGCCGGTAACTCCCCTCACGAGCAGTACTTC. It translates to CASAGNSPHEQYF.